This T cell receptor beta chain was observed in a study of T-cell memory formation after mild COVID-19. Looked up from germline, CDR1 is MGHDK and CDR2 is SYGVNS. V lost 6 bases, J lost 4 bases, and 7 bases lay in between. This CDR3 is built from 11 residues. General study points: Within pre-infection memory, some responding clones were found, suggesting cross-reactive memory joined. Clones that contracted from day 15 to 85 were balanced CD4/CD8, while later expanders leaned CD4+.

This clonotype was seen at least ten times. Its matching antigen is unknown. TCRdb redid the calling of the 5' RACE reads with MiXCR, one entry per CDR3 protein. The data hold fewer than 450,000 distinct CDR3 sequences, with around 21% observed a single time. The sample taken for sequencing was PBMCs or a T cell subset sorted from them (not recorded which). J is TRBJ2-7 and V is TRBV25-1; D ambiguous. The sequence came from an adult woman who had mild COVID-19 (a few samples of this study predate the infection). Cell type and time point are not known. The CDR3 sequence: CASRGRYEQYF. The CDR3 nucleotides are TGTGCCAGCAGGGGTAGATACGAGCAGTACTTC.